Below, 17 T cell receptor beta chains from the same sample are listed, as sequenced in a study of T-cell reconstitution after alpha-beta-depleted transplantation in children. Preparation of the TCRbeta library used unique molecular identifiers. TCRdb itself ran the PCR reads through MiXCR, one entry per CDR3 protein. Among about 78,000 distinct CDR3 sequences, roughly 13% were seen once, and the ten largest hold 25% to 35%. Sequences were derived from PBMCs, mostly from graft donor cells, sampled 180 days after TCRalphabeta/CD19-depleted stem cell transplant. The origin of the receptors is a male patient aged 2-15 years who had a stem cell transplant for acute lymphoblastic leukemia, so the T cells may come from the graft donor.

The rearrangement uses TRBV19 and TRBJ2-7, with D perhaps TRBD2 (5 bases). Germline loops: CDR1 LNHDA, CDR2 SQIVND (reference sequence). V was clipped by 4 bases and J by 0 bases, with 19 bases between them. The CDR3 spans 17 residues. For the CDR3, the DNA is TGTGCCAGTAGTAAACGCTACGGCGGGCCCGTCTCCTACGAGCAGTACTTC. This sequence encodes CASSKRYGGPVSYEQYF.

This clonotype was counted between two and nine times. The CDR3 spells CSAERDRGRKETQYF. The CDR3 DNA sequence: TGCAGTGCTGAGAGGGACAGGGGGCGCAAAGAGACCCAGTACTTC. The chain is built from TRBV20-1 and TRBJ2-5; 12 nucleotides agree with TRBD1. The germline V gene encodes CDR1 DFQATT and CDR2 SNEGSKA (reference sequence). Losses at the gene ends were 5 bases for V and 3 bases for J; bases not matched to a gene: 7. CDR3 length equals 15 residues.

This chain joins TRBV6-6 and TRBJ2-7, with D perhaps TRBD2 (6 bases). From germline, CDR1 is MNHNY and CDR2 SVGAGI (reference sequence). This CDR3 region has 11 residues. V was trimmed by 5 bases and J by 11 bases, leaving 13 bases between them. CDR3 in amino acids: CASSPPGLKYF. The CDR3 nucleotides are TGTGCCAGCAGTCCTCCGGGACTGAAGTACTTC.

This clonotype was seen more than once but under ten times. The chain uses TRBV5-5 and TRBJ2-7; 9 bases match TRBD1. Trimming removed 3 bases from V and 3 bases from J; junction bases left unmatched: 4. The CDR3 extends over 14 amino acids. Germline lookup yields CDR1 SGHKS and CDR2 YYEKEE (reference sequence). The chain's CDR3 is CASSSGTGLYEQYF. The CDR3, as DNA: TGTGCCAGCAGCTCCGGGACAGGGCTCTACGAGCAGTACTTC.

The table lists this clonotype with a few counts. The chain combines TRBV24-1 with TRBJ2-1; 10 bases fit TRBD1. There are 18 residues in the CDR3. Per germline, CDR1 KGHDR and CDR2 SFDVKD. Trimming at V came to 4 bases and at J to 8 bases, leaving 16 bases not matched to a gene. CDR3 region: CATSEGDRGYRGPDEQFF. Written as DNA, the CDR3 is TGTGCCACCAGTGAGGGGGACAGGGGCTATCGGGGTCCAGATGAGCAGTTCTTC.

This clonotype was recorded many times. V and J are TRBV6-1 and TRBJ1-1, with 7 bases lining up with TRBD1. This CDR3 region has 15 residues. Trimming at V came to 5 bases and at J to 1 base, leaving 7 bases not matched to a gene. CDR1 and CDR2 from the germline V gene are MNHNS and SASEGT. The CDR3 nucleotides read TGTGCCAGCAGTAGGGGAGGACAGGCGAACACTGAAGCTTTCTTT. This encodes CASSRGGQANTEAFF.

This clonotype has ten or more counts. The chain carries TRBV28 and TRBJ1-1; a weak D match, TRBD1 (5 bases). Germline loops: CDR1 MDHEN, CDR2 SYDVKM. V shed 0 bases and J shed 7 bases, with 9 bases lying between them. This CDR3 is 13 amino acids long. The CDR3 sequence: CASSLWGEGEAFF. CDR3 sequence (DNA): TGTGCCAGCAGTTTATGGGGGGAAGGTGAAGCTTTCTTT.

The V and J genes are TRBV20-1 and TRBJ1-4; perhaps TRBD1 as D (5 bases). The V gene's germline CDR1 is DFQATT and CDR2 SNEGSKA (reference sequence). This CDR3 is built from 15 residues. V was pared by 3 bases and J by 4 bases, with 15 bases between. The CDR3 coding sequence is TGCAGTGCTAGGTCAGGAGGGGCCATTAATGAAAAACTGTTTTTT. It specifies CSARSGGAINEKLFF.

The chain carries TRBV7-6 and TRBJ1-2, with no clear D. Trimming shortened V by 5 bases and J by 3 bases, and 16 bases separated the two germline ends. Germline CDR1 SGHVS, CDR2 FNYEAQ. CDR3 length: 15 amino acids. DNA of the CDR3: TGTGCCAGCAGCCCCCGGGTGGGCAGTTACTATGGCTACACCTTC. Its protein product is CASSPRVGSYYGYTF.

V gene TRBV28 combines with J gene TRBJ2-5; no clear D gene. V lost 4 bases and J lost 0, with 6 bases in between. The CDR3 is 13 residues long. CDR1 is MDHEN, CDR2 SYDVKM, per germline. This chain's CDR3 is CASSSRDQETQYF. CDR3 DNA sequence: TGTGCCAGCAGTTCCCGGGACCAAGAGACCCAGTACTTC.

This clonotype turned up a few times. The gene calls are TRBV7-8 and TRBJ1-5; D not resolved. CDR3 length: 13 residues. From germline, CDR1 is SGHVS and CDR2 FQNEAQ. Trimming left V 5 bases short and J 4 bases short, with 9 bases between. The CDR3 here is CASSPRPNQPQHF. The CDR3, as DNA: TGTGCCAGCAGCCCTAGGCCTAATCAGCCCCAGCATTTT.

The chain combines TRBV10-3 with TRBJ2-5; TRBD1 matches at 7 bases. The CDR3 is 15 residues long. With 0 bases clipped from V and 1 base from J, the junction kept 2 bases outside the gene matches. Per the germline V gene, CDR1 is ENHRY and CDR2 is SYGVKD. The CDR3 nucleotides read TGTGCCATCAGTGAGTCTCCAGGGGGCCAAGAGACCCAGTACTTC. Its translation: CAISESPGGQETQYF.

This chain links TRBV7-9 with TRBJ1-3, with D possibly TRBD1 on 5 matching bases. Germline V gene lookup returns CDR1 SEHNR and CDR2 FQNEAQ (reference sequence). This CDR3 comprises 15 residues. Trimming shortened V by 4 bases and J by 0 bases, and 10 bases separated the two germline ends. The DNA for the CDR3 is TGTGCCAGCAGCTCCCTAAGGGGCTCTGGAAACACCATATATTTT. This gives the protein CASSSLRGSGNTIYF.

The rearrangement uses TRBV5-1 and TRBJ1-4, with D tentatively TRBD1 (5 bases). Per the germline V gene, CDR1 is SGHRS and CDR2 is YFSETQ. Trimming removed 4 bases at V and 3 bases at J, with 10 bases between. The CDR3 length is 14 residues. Here the CDR3 reads CASSLRDSNEKLFF. Here the CDR3 DNA reads TGCGCCAGCAGCCTCCGGGACTCTAATGAAAAACTGTTTTTT.

A few counts support this clonotype. The CDR3 sequence: CASSLGGKIDTQYF. CDR3 nucleotides: TGTGCCAGCAGCTTAGGCGGGAAGATCGATACGCAGTATTTT. This chain links TRBV7-2 with TRBJ2-3; D may be TRBD2 (6 bases). This CDR3 has 14 residues. CDR1 and CDR2 from the germline V gene are SGHTA and FQGNSA. Trimming removed 1 base from V and 6 bases from J, with 11 bases in between.

DNA for the CDR3: TGTGCCAGCAGTTTAGTTCAGGGAAAAAAAGCTTTCTTT. Translating it yields CASSLVQGKKAFF. This chain joins TRBV12-3 or TRBV12-4 and TRBJ1-1; a possible D gene is TRBD1 (5 bases). There are 13 residues in the CDR3. The V and J ends lost 1 base and 9 bases respectively, with 12 bases between them.

At least ten counts were recorded for this clonotype. The rearrangement uses TRBV7-2 and TRBJ1-1; D is perhaps TRBD1 (5 bases). The germline V gene encodes CDR1 SGHTA and CDR2 FQGNSA. V gave up 0 bases and J gave up 6 bases, with 17 bases separating them. The CDR3 is 16 amino acids. CDR3 sequence reads: CASSLAQSTAWSEAFF. CDR3 DNA sequence: TGTGCCAGCAGCTTAGCGCAGTCGACAGCCTGGTCTGAAGCTTTCTTT.